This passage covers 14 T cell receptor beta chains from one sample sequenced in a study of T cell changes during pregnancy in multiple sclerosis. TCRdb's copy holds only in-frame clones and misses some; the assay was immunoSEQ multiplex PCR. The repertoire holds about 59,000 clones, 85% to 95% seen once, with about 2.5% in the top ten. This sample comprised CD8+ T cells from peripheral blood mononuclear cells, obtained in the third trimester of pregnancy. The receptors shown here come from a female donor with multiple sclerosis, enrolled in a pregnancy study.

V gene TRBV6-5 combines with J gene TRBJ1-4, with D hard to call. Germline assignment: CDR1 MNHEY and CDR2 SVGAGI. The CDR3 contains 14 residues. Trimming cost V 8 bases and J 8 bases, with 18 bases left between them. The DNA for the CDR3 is TGTGCCAGCTGGGTCGGGTTCGGTAACGAAAAACTGTTTTTT. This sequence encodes CASWVGFGNEKLFF.

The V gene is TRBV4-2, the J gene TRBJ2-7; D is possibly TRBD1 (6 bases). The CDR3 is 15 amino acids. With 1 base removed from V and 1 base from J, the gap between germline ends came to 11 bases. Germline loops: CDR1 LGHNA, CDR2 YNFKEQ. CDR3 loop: CASSQGQTGSYEQYF. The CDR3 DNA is TGTGCCAGCAGCCAAGGTCAGACAGGATCCTACGAGCAGTACTTC.

CDR3 sequence: CASGGGATNTGELFF. The CDR3 region has the DNA TGTGCCAGCGGGGGGGGAGCGACGAACACCGGGGAGCTGTTTTTT. The chain recombines TRBV19 with TRBJ2-2, with 8 nucleotides matching TRBD2. The CDR3 has 15 amino acids. V was pared by 9 bases and J by 0 bases, with 6 bases of the junction left unmatched. From germline, CDR1 is LNHDA and CDR2 SQIVND (reference sequence). Variable domain in full (rest from reference TRBV19 and TRBJ2-2): DGGITQSPKYLFRKEGQNVTLSCEQNLNHDAMYWYRQDPGQGLRLIYYSQIVNDFQKGDIAEGYSVSREKKESFPLTVTSAQKNPTAFYLCASGGGATNTGELFFGEGSRLTVL.

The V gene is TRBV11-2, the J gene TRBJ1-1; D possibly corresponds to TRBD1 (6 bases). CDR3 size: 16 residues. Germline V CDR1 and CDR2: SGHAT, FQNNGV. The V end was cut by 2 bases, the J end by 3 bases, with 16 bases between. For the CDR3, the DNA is TGTGCCAGCAGCTTATGGGTGAGGGGGTTCGACACTGAAGCTTTCTTT. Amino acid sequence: CASSLWVRGFDTEAFF. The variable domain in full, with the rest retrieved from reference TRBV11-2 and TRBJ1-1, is EAGVAQSPRYKIIEKRQSVAFWCNPISGHATLYWYQQILGQGPKLLIQFQNNGVVDDSQLPKDRFSAERLKGVDSTLKIQPAKLEDSAVYLCASSLWVRGFDTEAFFGQGTRLTVV.

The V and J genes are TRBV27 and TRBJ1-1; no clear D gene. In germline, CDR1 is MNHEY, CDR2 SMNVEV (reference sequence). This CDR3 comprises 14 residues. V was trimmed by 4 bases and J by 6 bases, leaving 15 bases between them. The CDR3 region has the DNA TGTGCCAGCAGTTGGAAGAGAGACGGGTCTGAAGCTTTCTTT. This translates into CASSWKRDGSEAFF.

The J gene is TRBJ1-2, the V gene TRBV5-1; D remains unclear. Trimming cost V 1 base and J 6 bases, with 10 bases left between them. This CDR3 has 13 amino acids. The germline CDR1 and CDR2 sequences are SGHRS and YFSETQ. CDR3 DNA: TGCGCCAGCAGCTTGAGGTCAGCGGATGGCTACACCTTC. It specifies CASSLRSADGYTF.

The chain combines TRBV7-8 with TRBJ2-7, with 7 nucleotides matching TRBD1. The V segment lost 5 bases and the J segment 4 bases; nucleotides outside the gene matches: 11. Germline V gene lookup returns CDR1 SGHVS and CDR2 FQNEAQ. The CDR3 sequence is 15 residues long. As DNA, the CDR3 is TGTGCCAGCAGCCCACAACAGGGGAAAGGGTACGAGCAGTACTTC. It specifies CASSPQQGKGYEQYF.

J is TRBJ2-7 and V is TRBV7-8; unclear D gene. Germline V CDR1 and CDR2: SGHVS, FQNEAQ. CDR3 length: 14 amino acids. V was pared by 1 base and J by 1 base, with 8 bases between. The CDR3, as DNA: TGTGCCAGCAGCTTAGGACAAATATCCTACGAGCAGTACTTC. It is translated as CASSLGQISYEQYF.

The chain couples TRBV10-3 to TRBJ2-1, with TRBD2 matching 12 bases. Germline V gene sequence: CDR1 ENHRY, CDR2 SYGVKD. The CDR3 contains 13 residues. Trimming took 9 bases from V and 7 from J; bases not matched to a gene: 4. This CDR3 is CAILAGGTNEQFF. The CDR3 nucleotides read TGTGCCATACTAGCGGGAGGAACAAATGAGCAGTTCTTC.

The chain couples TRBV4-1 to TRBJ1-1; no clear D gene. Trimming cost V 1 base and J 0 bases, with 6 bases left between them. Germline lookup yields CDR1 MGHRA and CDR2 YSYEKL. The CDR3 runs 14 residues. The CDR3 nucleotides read TGCGCCAGCAGCCAAGGGAGGTTGAACACTGAAGCTTTCTTT. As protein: CASSQGRLNTEAFF.

In DNA, the CDR3 is TGTGCCAGCAACCTAGTTGGTTCGGGGGATACGCAGTATTTT. It encodes CASNLVGSGDTQYF. The chain combines TRBV4-2 with TRBJ2-3, with D maybe TRBD2 (5 bases). CDR1 and CDR2 from the germline V gene are LGHNA and YNFKEQ. This CDR3 has 14 amino acids. Trimming pared 7 bases from V and 6 bases from J, leaving 17 bases between.

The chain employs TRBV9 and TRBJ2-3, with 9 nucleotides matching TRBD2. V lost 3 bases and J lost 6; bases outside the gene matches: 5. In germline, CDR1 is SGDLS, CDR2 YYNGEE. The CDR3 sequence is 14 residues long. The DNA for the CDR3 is TGTGCCAGCAGCGCTAGCGGGAACTCGGATACGCAGTATTTT. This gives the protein CASSASGNSDTQYF.

The CDR3 region is CASGTGLIGGEAFF. The CDR3 nucleotides are TGTGCCAGCGGGACAGGTCTAATCGGTGGTGAAGCTTTCTTT. The V gene is TRBV6-5, the J gene TRBJ1-1; 8 bases match TRBD1. V was clipped by 8 bases and J by 7 bases; unmatched bases: 12. CDR3 length: 14 amino acids. Per germline, CDR1 MNHEY and CDR2 SVGAGI.

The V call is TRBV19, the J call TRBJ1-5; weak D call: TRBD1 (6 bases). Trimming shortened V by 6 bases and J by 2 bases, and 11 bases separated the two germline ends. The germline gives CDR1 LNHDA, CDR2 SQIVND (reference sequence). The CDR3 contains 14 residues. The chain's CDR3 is CASRWEGGNQPQHF. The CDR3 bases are TGTGCCAGTAGGTGGGAGGGGGGCAATCAGCCCCAGCATTTT.